The present TCR beta chain was sequenced within a study of blood T cell repertoires in COVID-19. Study context: Sites in the United States, Italy and Spain provided acute and convalescent COVID-19 samples. T cells, B-cell-depleted T cells, or PBMCs supplied cDNA or gDNA.

The V gene lost 3 bases and the J gene lost 0 bases, with 12 bases spanning the gap. Germline assignment: CDR1 MNHEY and CDR2 SMNVEV (reference sequence). The CDR3 runs 15 residues. Profiled with immunoSEQ multiplex PCR; TCRdb holds only in-frame clones, not every one. There are hundreds of thousands of clones in the sample; roughly 88% occur only once, and about 0.65% lies in the top ten. The sample consisted of peripheral blood. This sequence originates from a human donor in a cohort sampled during active COVID-19. The V and J genes are TRBV27 and TRBJ2-7; D is unresolved. The CDR3 nucleotides read TGTGCCAGCAGTTTTCTACGAACTCCCTCCTACGAGCAGTACTTC. This translates into CASSFLRTPSYEQYF.